This entry lists 28 T cell receptor beta chains sequenced from one sample in a study of blood T cell repertoires in COVID-19. Sequencing used immunoSEQ multiplex PCR; TCRdb keeps in-frame clones, though not all of them. Of around 380,000 clones in the sample, about four fifths were seen once. Sequenced sample: peripheral blood. Source of these receptors: a human donor with acute or convalescent COVID-19. The donor label of this sample is uncertain.

This clone appeared a few times. Other DNA sequences in this sample translate to the same CDR3. J is TRBJ1-2 and V is TRBV5-5, with D tentatively TRBD1 (6 bases). The CDR3 runs to 13 residues. V dropped 4 bases and J dropped 5 bases, with 12 bases sitting between them. Germline V lookup: CDR1 SGHKS, CDR2 YYEKEE (reference sequence). Written as DNA, the CDR3 is TGTGCCAGCAGCACGAGAGGGGGATATGGCTACACCTTC. Translation: CASSTRGGYGYTF.

V is TRBV3-1 (or the pseudogene TRBV3-2) and J is TRBJ1-6; the D is unclear. Germline V gene lookup returns CDR1 LGHDT and CDR2 YNNKEL (reference sequence). The CDR3 sequence is 13 residues long. V gave up 8 bases and J gave up 6 bases, with 11 bases separating them. The CDR3 reads CASGAEFNSPLHF. The CDR3 coding sequence is TGTGCCAGCGGAGCCGAATTTAATTCACCCCTCCACTTT.

This clone turned up a few times. The chain links TRBV24-1 to TRBJ1-4, with D possibly matching TRBD1 (6 bases). Germline lookup yields CDR1 KGHDR and CDR2 SFDVKD. This CDR3 has 15 amino acids. V lost 4 bases, J lost 5 bases, and 13 bases lay in between. The CDR3 bases are TGTGCCACCAGTGACCCTGGACAGCCCAATGAAAAACTGTTTTTT. It is translated as CATSDPGQPNEKLFF.

This clone came up once. The chain recombines TRBV7-2 with TRBJ1-1, with D possibly TRBD1 on 5 matching bases. This CDR3 has 15 amino acids. Germline assignment: CDR1 SGHTA and CDR2 FQGNSA. Trimming removed 3 bases at V and 0 bases at J, with 11 bases between. The CDR3 region has the DNA TGTGCCAGCAGCTTGGGGCAAGAGATGAACACTGAAGCTTTCTTT. It specifies CASSLGQEMNTEAFF.

The CDR3 DNA sequence: TGCGCCAGCAGCTCAACCGGGACTAGCCAAGAGACCCAGTACTTC. Its protein is CASSSTGTSQETQYF. The J gene is TRBJ2-5, the V gene TRBV5-1; 8 bases align to TRBD2. J lost 1 base, V lost 3 bases, and 5 bases had no gene match. Germline V gives CDR1 SGHRS, CDR2 YFSETQ. The CDR3 has 15 amino acids.

The chain is built from TRBV6-5 and TRBJ2-7, with D possibly being TRBD1 (5 bases). Germline V gene lookup returns CDR1 MNHEY and CDR2 SVGAGI. Trimming stripped 5 bases from V and 0 bases from J, with 14 bases between. The CDR3 sequence is 15 residues long. The DNA for the CDR3 is TGTGCCAGCAGTCCCCGGGCAGGGCGCTCCTACGAGCAGTACTTC. Its protein product is CASSPRAGRSYEQYF.

This clone was recorded a few times. The V and J genes are TRBV5-4 and TRBJ1-2; 7 nucleotides agree with TRBD1. CDR1 is SGHNT, CDR2 YYREEE, per germline (reference sequence). This CDR3 region has 15 residues. After removal of 2 bases from V and 4 bases from J, the junction contained 8 bases not matched to a gene. CDR3 bases: TGTGCCAGCAGCTTTGACAGGGAGGTAAGCTATGGCTACACCTTC. Protein sequence: CASSFDREVSYGYTF.

This rearrangement joins TRBV19 to TRBJ2-3; 11 bases agree with TRBD2. Germline V gene sequence: CDR1 LNHDA, CDR2 SQIVND (reference sequence). V lost 2 bases to trimming and J lost 1 base; unmatched junction nucleotides: 2. CDR3 length: 16 amino acids. The CDR3 loop is CASSITSGGRTDTQYF. CDR3 sequence (DNA): TGTGCCAGTAGTATAACTAGCGGGGGCCGCACAGATACGCAGTATTTT.

V is TRBV4-2 and J is TRBJ2-3; 8 nucleotides line up with TRBD2. Trimming cost V 1 base and J 4 bases; bases outside gene matches: 13. Per the germline V gene, CDR1 is LGHNA and CDR2 is YNFKEQ. This CDR3 comprises 18 residues. The CDR3 DNA reads as TGTGCCAGCAGCCAAGGGGGTAAAGGGACTAGGTCCTCAGATACGCAGTATTTT. Amino acids: CASSQGGKGTRSSDTQYF.

This clone showed up just once. V usage is TRBV4-1 and J usage is TRBJ1-4; D is unclear. This CDR3 is 16 amino acids long. Trimming pared 3 bases from V and 0 bases from J, leaving 11 bases between. Looked up from germline, CDR1 is MGHRA and CDR2 is YSYEKL. In DNA, the CDR3 is TGCGCCAGCAGCCATCAGAACCGGGCAACTAATGAAAAACTGTTTTTT. As protein: CASSHQNRATNEKLFF.

This clone was observed once. This chain joins TRBV25-1 and TRBJ1-1; 9 bases align to TRBD1. J lost 10 bases, V lost 2 bases, and 14 bases had no gene match. Looked up from germline, CDR1 is MGHDK and CDR2 is SYGVNS. CDR3 length: 16 residues. CDR3 sequence reads: CASSEPWMDRGITAFF. In DNA, the CDR3 is TGTGCCAGCAGTGAACCATGGATGGACAGGGGTATAACAGCTTTCTTT.

The chain uses TRBV11-2 and TRBJ1-4, with a tentative D call TRBD1 (5 bases). CDR1 SGHAT and CDR2 FQNNGV come from the germline V gene. The CDR3 is made up of 17 amino acids. V shed 3 bases and J shed 4 bases, with 18 bases lying between them. The CDR3 DNA follows: TGTGCCAGCAGCTTGGACACGTCTCTTAACCTTAATGAAAAACTGTTTTTT. It codes for CASSLDTSLNLNEKLFF.

The rearrangement links TRBV18 to TRBJ1-1; a possible D gene is TRBD1 (6 bases). Trimming took off 4 bases at V and 2 bases at J, with 17 bases between the two ends. Germline V lookup: CDR1 KGHSH, CDR2 LQKENI. The CDR3 totals 16 residues. The CDR3 sequence: CASSQQPQGPNTEAFF. DNA for the CDR3: TGTGCCAGCTCACAACAACCACAGGGACCCAACACTGAAGCTTTCTTT.

This clone was found once. V is TRBV7-2 and J is TRBJ1-2, with 9 bases identical to TRBD1. CDR3 length equals 19 residues. Trimming at V came to 5 bases and at J to 0 bases, leaving 16 bases not matched to a gene. Germline CDR1 reads SGHTA; CDR2 reads FQGNSA. This CDR3 reads CASSTRGQGLAPTNYGYTF. The CDR3 DNA is TGTGCCAGCAGCACACGCGGACAGGGGTTGGCCCCTACTAACTATGGCTACACCTTC. Combining the CDR3 with reference TRBV7-2 and TRBJ1-2 gives the whole variable domain GAGVSQSPSNKVTEKGKDVELRCDPISGHTALYWYRQSLGQGLEFLIYFQGNSAPDKSGLPSDRFSAERTGGSVSTLTIQRTQQEDSAVYLCASSTRGQGLAPTNYGYTFGSGTRLTVV.

As concerns this clone: Other nucleotide sequences from this sample produce the same CDR3. J is TRBJ2-3 and V is TRBV7-2; D may be TRBD1 (7 bases). Germline lookup yields CDR1 SGHTA and CDR2 FQGNSA. This CDR3 region has 15 residues. V was shortened by 1 base and J by 3 bases, with 11 bases between the two germline ends. The CDR3 loop reads CASSLDRGGTDTQYF. As DNA, the CDR3 is TGTGCCAGCAGCTTAGACAGGGGAGGTACAGATACGCAGTATTTT.

The CDR3 reads CASSGTGGINTIYF. Written as DNA, the CDR3 is TGTGCCAGCAGTGGGACAGGGGGGATAAACACCATATATTTT. The V and J genes are TRBV6-6 and TRBJ1-3, with 11 bases that match TRBD1. Germline CDR1 and CDR2: MNHNY and SVGAGI (reference sequence). The J segment lost 6 bases and the V segment lost 5 bases, leaving 3 bases of the junction unmatched. This CDR3 is 14 amino acids long.

This rearrangement joins TRBV4-1 to TRBJ1-6; D is unresolved. The CDR3 is made up of 13 amino acids. Germline lookup yields CDR1 MGHRA and CDR2 YSYEKL. Trimming cost V 1 base and J 7 bases, with 5 bases left between them. The CDR3 reads CASSQGRNSPLHF. CDR3 DNA sequence: TGCGCCAGCAGCCAAGGGCGGAATTCACCCCTCCACTTT.

Only a few counts were recorded for this clone. This specimen includes other DNA sequences encoding the same CDR3. V and J are TRBV6-1 and TRBJ2-3; 12 bases map to TRBD2. Germline assignment: CDR1 MNHNS and CDR2 SASEGT. CDR3 length equals 16 residues. The trim removed 4 bases at V and 2 bases at J, leaving 4 bases unmatched. For the CDR3, the DNA is TGTGCCAGCAGTGCACTAGCGGGAGGTCTCACAGATACGCAGTATTTT. Translated, it gives CASSALAGGLTDTQYF.

The V gene is TRBV7-8, the J gene TRBJ2-3; 14 nucleotides match TRBD2. The CDR3 sequence is 19 residues long. CDR1 and CDR2 (germline): SGHVS, FQNEAQ. Germline trimming cut 4 bases from V and 0 bases from J; bases unmatched to any gene: 9. CDR3 sequence reads: CASSSIGTSGGTSTDTQYF. Written as DNA, the CDR3 is TGTGCCAGCAGCTCGATCGGGACTAGCGGGGGTACTAGCACAGATACGCAGTATTTT.

The rearrangement uses TRBV30 and TRBJ1-1; TRBD1 matches 7 bases. CDR1 is GTSNPN, CDR2 SVGIG, per germline (reference sequence). The J segment lost 4 bases and the V segment lost 7 bases, leaving 6 bases of the junction unmatched. This CDR3 is 12 amino acids long. The CDR3 coding sequence is TGTGCCTTGACACAGGGGATCACTGAAGCTTTCTTT. This translates into CALTQGITEAFF.

The CDR3 coding sequence is TGTGCCAGCAGCATCAGACATTTCACTGAAGCTTTCTTT. Translation: CASSIRHFTEAFF. The rearrangement links TRBV11-1 to TRBJ1-1; no definite D call. The CDR3 is 13 amino acids. Looked up from germline, CDR1 is SGHAT and CDR2 is FQDESV (reference sequence). The V end lost 5 bases, the J end lost 4 bases, and 11 bases lay between the germline ends.

V and J are TRBV28 and TRBJ1-4, with TRBD1 matching over 8 bases. Germline V gene data show CDR1 as MDHEN and CDR2 as SYDVKM. V was pared by 6 bases and J by 7 bases, with 1 base of the junction left unmatched. This CDR3 spans 12 amino acids. The CDR3 nucleotides are TGTGCCAGCAGACAGGGGGTTGAAAAACTGTTTTTT. Protein: CASRQGVEKLFF.

The chain is built from TRBV7-8 and TRBJ2-4, with D unresolved. Trimming took off 8 bases at V and 1 base at J, with 12 bases between the two ends. The CDR3 contains 14 residues. Germline loops: CDR1 SGHVS, CDR2 FQNEAQ. The CDR3 DNA follows: TGTGCCAGCTCTCTCCGGGTCGCCAAAAACATTCAGTACTTC. The encoded protein is CASSLRVAKNIQYF.

The table lists this clone with a count of one. The J gene is TRBJ1-2, the V gene TRBV18; D not certain. Trimming stripped 3 bases from V and 8 bases from J, with 16 bases between. CDR3 length: 14 residues. CDR1 and CDR2 (germline): KGHSH, LQKENI. CDR3 residues: CASSPLPGEGGYTF. The CDR3, as DNA: TGTGCCAGCTCACCGCTACCCGGGGAGGGCGGCTACACCTTC.

This chain uses TRBV5-6 with TRBJ1-5, with TRBD1 identical over 9 bases. CDR1 and CDR2 (germline): SGHDT, YYEEEE. With V trimmed by 1 base and J by 3 bases, 5 bases remained unmatched. The CDR3 has 16 amino acids. The CDR3 DNA reads TGTGCCAGCAGCTTGTTTGACAGGGGGACCAATCAGCCCCAGCATTTT. Translated: CASSLFDRGTNQPQHF.

This clone was observed a few times. The rearrangement joins TRBV7-9 to TRBJ1-3; D unresolved. The CDR3 sequence is 14 residues long. Trimming stripped 5 bases from V and 0 bases from J, with 8 bases between. CDR1 SEHNR and CDR2 FQNEAQ come from the germline V gene (reference sequence). This CDR3 is CASSRGFSGNTIYF. CDR3 nucleotides: TGTGCCAGCAGCCGGGGTTTCTCTGGAAACACCATATATTTT.

The chain joins TRBV19 to TRBJ1-5, with 7 bases matching TRBD1. CDR1 LNHDA and CDR2 SQIVND come from the germline V gene (reference sequence). The CDR3 runs to 13 residues. Germline trimming cut 5 bases from V and 9 bases from J; bases unmatched to any gene: 7. Here the CDR3 reads CASSLGWDRPQHF. DNA of the CDR3: TGTGCCAGTAGTCTGGGGTGGGACAGGCCCCAGCATTTT.

The chain couples TRBV20-1 to TRBJ2-1; D is unclear. Trimming pared 2 bases from V and 10 bases from J, leaving 6 bases between. This CDR3 region has 10 residues. Germline CDR1 is DFQATT and CDR2 is SNEGSKA (reference sequence). The CDR3 nucleotides read TGCAGTGCTAGACGAGTAGAGCAGTTCTTC. It specifies CSARRVEQFF.